This passage covers 27 T cell receptor beta chains from one sample sequenced in a study of blood T cell repertoires in COVID-19 (dated by TCRdb to 2018 to 2021). Library construction relied on the immunoSEQ multiplex PCR assay. TCRdb obtained this table from immuneACCESS and retained in-frame rearrangements with V and J assigned. These tables miss some clones; where compared with another copy, unresolved V genes account for less than half of the shortfall, and the remainder is unexplained. The sample records roughly 170,000 clones, roughly four fifths of which are singletons. Approximately 12% of the sample is in the top ten clones. Sequencing was performed on PBMCs or T cells enriched from blood (not recorded which). The receptor source for this set is a man aged 45-60 years who had recovered from COVID-19.

The J gene is TRBJ1-2, the V gene TRBV4-1; D is undetermined. The germline V gene has CDR1 MGHRA and CDR2 YSYEKL. The V gene lost 2 bases and the J gene lost 6 bases, with 10 bases spanning the gap. CDR3 size: 13 residues. CDR3 coding DNA: TGCGCCAGCAGCCAAAATTCAGTGGATGGCTACACCTTC. It translates to CASSQNSVDGYTF.

The V and J genes are TRBV4-1 and TRBJ1-3; D unclear. The CDR3 sequence is 16 residues long. The ends were cut back, 0 bases at V and 7 bases at J, with 16 bases in the middle. Germline assignment: CDR1 MGHRA and CDR2 YSYEKL. CDR3 in DNA: TGCGCCAGCAGCCAAGAAGCGGGGTCCGTAGGGAACACCATATATTTT. Translating it yields CASSQEAGSVGNTIYF.

The J gene is TRBJ1-2, the V gene TRBV11-2; D is unresolved. The CDR3 is 13 amino acids. Between the trimmed V and J ends, which lost 3 bases and 0 bases, there was a span of 5 bases. The germline V gene encodes CDR1 SGHAT and CDR2 FQNNGV. The CDR3 loop is CASSFSPNYGYTF. The CDR3 DNA reads as TGTGCCAGCAGCTTCAGTCCTAACTATGGCTACACCTTC.

The chain links TRBV7-9 to TRBJ2-3; D possibly corresponds to TRBD1 (6 bases). Germline CDR1 reads SEHNR; CDR2 reads FQNEAQ (reference sequence). The V end was cut by 1 base, the J end by 9 bases, with 14 bases between. This CDR3 has 14 amino acids. The CDR3 loop is CASSLGNQGITQYF. For the CDR3, the DNA is TGTGCCAGCAGCTTAGGGAACCAGGGGATCACGCAGTATTTT.

The chain uses TRBV5-8 and TRBJ1-3; tentatively, D is TRBD1 (5 bases). The ends were cut back, 1 base at V and 3 bases at J, with 8 bases in the middle. This CDR3 has 14 residues. Germline values: CDR1 SGHTS, CDR2 YDEGEE. Written as DNA, the CDR3 is TGTGCCAGCAGCTTGCGGACATATGGAAACACCATATATTTT. This gives the protein CASSLRTYGNTIYF.

This clone was counted a single time. The chain is built from TRBV6-5 and TRBJ1-5, with D unclear. V was trimmed by 6 bases and J by 2 bases, leaving 8 bases between them. The germline CDR1 and CDR2 sequences are MNHEY and SVGAGI. This CDR3 region has 13 residues. For the CDR3, the DNA is TGTGCCAGCAGCCCCATAGGCAATCAGCCCCAGCATTTT. It yields the protein CASSPIGNQPQHF.

A single count supports this clone. The J gene is TRBJ1-1, the V gene TRBV15; TRBD1 matches 8 bases. The CDR3 runs 14 residues. V lost 3 bases, J lost 6 bases, and 6 bases stayed unmatched. CDR1 is LNHNV, CDR2 YYDKDF, per germline (reference sequence). The CDR3 nucleotides are TGTGCCACCAGCAGTCCGGACAGGGTTGCTGAAGCTTTCTTT. It yields the protein CATSSPDRVAEAFF.

This chain uses TRBV19 with TRBJ2-3; 8 nucleotides align to TRBD2. The germline CDR1 and CDR2 sequences are LNHDA and SQIVND (reference sequence). This CDR3 has 13 amino acids. The J segment lost 1 base and the V segment lost 6 bases, leaving 0 bases of the junction unmatched. Here the CDR3 reads CASRRGGTDTQYF. CDR3 DNA sequence: TGTGCCAGTAGGCGGGGGGGCACAGATACGCAGTATTTT.

This sequence joins TRBV19 and TRBJ2-1, with 11 bases lining up with TRBD2. The CDR3 spans 14 residues. Germline trimming cut 5 bases from V and 7 bases from J; bases unmatched to any gene: 4. Germline values: CDR1 LNHDA, CDR2 SQIVND (reference sequence). The chain's CDR3 is CASSYSGGANEQFF. The CDR3 coding sequence is TGTGCCAGTAGTTATAGCGGGGGGGCTAATGAGCAGTTCTTC.

V usage is TRBV19 and J usage is TRBJ1-2, with 10 bases lining up with TRBD1. The V segment lost 3 bases and the J segment 6 bases; nucleotides outside the gene matches: 10. This CDR3 is built from 16 residues. Germline V gene sequence: CDR1 LNHDA, CDR2 SQIVND (reference sequence). The CDR3 sequence is CASSIPRDRGVHGYTF. The CDR3, as DNA: TGTGCCAGTAGTATTCCCCGGGACAGGGGAGTACATGGCTACACCTTC.

This rearrangement joins TRBV4-1 to TRBJ1-2, with 10 positions matching TRBD1. The germline gives CDR1 MGHRA, CDR2 YSYEKL. This CDR3 is 18 amino acids long. With V trimmed by 2 bases and J by 6 bases, 15 bases remained unmatched. The CDR3, as DNA: TGCGCCAGCAGCCAAAGGTTCGGGACAGGGGTCTCCCTTAATGGCTACACCTTC. Amino acids: CASSQRFGTGVSLNGYTF.

The chain has TRBV24-1 and TRBJ1-2; TRBD1 matches 7 bases. The CDR3 is 14 amino acids. In germline, CDR1 is KGHDR, CDR2 SFDVKD. V was pared by 3 bases and J by 9 bases, with 9 bases of the junction left unmatched. The CDR3 bases are TGTGCCACCAGTGATGGGGACAGCGTAGGTAGCTACACCTTC. Amino acids: CATSDGDSVGSYTF.

Points on this clone: Sequence at one end of the junction differs from germline and may be a read error. The chain has TRBV7-7 and TRBJ1-4; maybe TRBD1 (6 bases). The CDR3 consists of 14 residues. The germline gives CDR1 SSHAT, CDR2 FNYEAQ (reference sequence). The CDR3 is CASSLRGRGEKLFF. DNA for the CDR3: TGTGCTAGCAGCCTCAGGGGTCGGGGTGAAAAACTGTTTTTT.

This clone was found a few times. The chain is built from TRBV6-6 and TRBJ1-1, with 8 bases that match TRBD1. The V gene end was trimmed by 5 bases and the J gene end by 0 bases; junction bases not matched to a gene: 8. CDR1 is MNHNY and CDR2 is SVGAGI in the germline V gene (reference sequence). CDR3 length: 16 residues. The CDR3 nucleotides are TGTGCCAGCAGTCGAGGACAGGGCTTAATGAACACTGAAGCTTTCTTT. It yields the protein CASSRGQGLMNTEAFF.

This chain links TRBV7-9 with TRBJ2-5; weak D call: TRBD1 (5 bases). Trimming cost V 2 bases and J 3 bases, with 13 bases left between them. Germline values: CDR1 SEHNR, CDR2 FQNEAQ (reference sequence). The CDR3 runs to 15 residues. CDR3 amino acids: CASSLNRQGEETQYF. The CDR3 DNA sequence: TGTGCCAGCAGCTTAAATCGTCAGGGCGAAGAGACCCAGTACTTC.

The CDR3, as DNA: TGTGCCAGCGGAACAGGGGCCTCAGATACGCAGTATTTT. Amino acids: CASGTGASDTQYF. This rearrangement joins TRBV7-3 to TRBJ2-3; 7 bases align to TRBD1. Germline CDR1 reads SGHTA; CDR2 reads FQGTGA. The CDR3 sequence is 13 residues long. Trimming removed 8 bases from V and 4 bases from J; junction bases left unmatched: 6.

As to this clone: Its ends do not fully match the called genes, so a read error is possible. This rearrangement joins TRBV5-6 to TRBJ2-2; 8 positions match TRBD2. The CDR3 contains 15 residues. Germline assignment: CDR1 SGHDT and CDR2 YYEEEE. As DNA, the CDR3 is TGTGCCCGCAGCCCGGGGGGGGGAGACACCGGGGAGCTGTTTTTT. This sequence encodes CARSPGGGDTGELFF.

The gene calls are TRBV7-6 and TRBJ1-5, with a tentative D call TRBD1 (6 bases). The CDR3 is 19 residues long. V was cut by 0 bases and J by 1 base, with 19 bases left in between. Germline loops: CDR1 SGHVS, CDR2 FNYEAQ. As DNA, the CDR3 is TGTGCCAGCAGCTTAGCGGCCAGGGGAACTGGTTTGAGCAATCAGCCCCAGCATTTT. Translation gives CASSLAARGTGLSNQPQHF.

About this clone: This sample includes further DNA sequences coding for the same CDR3. The rearrangement uses TRBV11-2 and TRBJ1-1, with TRBD1 matching 7 bases. Germline trimming cut 0 bases from V and 8 bases from J; bases unmatched to any gene: 9. CDR1 and CDR2 (germline): SGHAT, FQNNGV. The CDR3 runs to 15 residues. CDR3 in amino acids: CASSLDGRTGTEAFF. CDR3 coding DNA: TGTGCCAGCAGCTTAGATGGGAGGACAGGTACCGAAGCTTTCTTT.

The V call is TRBV6-5, the J call TRBJ1-3; 7 positions agree with TRBD1. V was pared by 2 bases and J by 2 bases, with 3 bases of the junction left unmatched. CDR1 and CDR2 (germline): MNHEY, SVGAGI. The CDR3 has 15 residues. The CDR3 spells CASSYRTGPGNTIYF. CDR3 in DNA: TGTGCCAGCAGTTACAGGACAGGTCCTGGAAACACCATATATTTT.

The rearrangement uses TRBV7-9 and TRBJ2-2; D is perhaps TRBD1 (5 bases). Trimming cost V 3 bases and J 6 bases, with 11 bases left between them. This CDR3 region has 14 residues. Looked up from germline, CDR1 is SEHNR and CDR2 is FQNEAQ (reference sequence). In DNA, the CDR3 is TGTGCCAGCAGCTTGAGCAGGGTAGCCGGGGAGCTGTTTTTT. Its protein product is CASSLSRVAGELFF.

The rearrangement uses TRBV5-6 and TRBJ2-3; 7 bases match TRBD2. V dropped 4 bases and J dropped 3; count of bases not matched to a gene: 11. CDR1 is SGHDT and CDR2 is YYEEEE in the germline V gene. The CDR3 totals 16 residues. CDR3 DNA: TGTGCCAGCAGCCCTAGAACTAGCGTCGGAACAGATACGCAGTATTTT. Encoded protein: CASSPRTSVGTDTQYF.

The chain joins TRBV4-3 to TRBJ2-3; 7 bases map to TRBD2. This CDR3 region has 16 residues. V trimming: 0 bases; J trimming: 3 bases; junction bases outside the gene matches: 6. Per germline, CDR1 LGHNA and CDR2 YSLEER. For the CDR3, the DNA is TGCGCCAGCAGCCAAGAGGGGAGGGGAAGTACAGATACGCAGTATTTT. Its protein is CASSQEGRGSTDTQYF.

This chain connects TRBV3-1 (or the pseudogene TRBV3-2) to TRBJ2-7; D perhaps matches TRBD1 (5 bases). The CDR3 runs 19 residues. Germline V gene data show CDR1 as LGHDT and CDR2 as YNNKEL (reference sequence). Trimming shortened V by 0 bases and J by 0 bases, and 21 bases separated the two germline ends. DNA of the CDR3: TGTGCCAGCAGCCAAGATACCTTGACGTTTGGGGCAAGCTCCTACGAGCAGTACTTC. Its translation is CASSQDTLTFGASSYEQYF.

The chain has TRBV18 and TRBJ2-1, with a tentative D call TRBD1 (6 bases). Trimming removed 6 bases at V and 8 bases at J, with 20 bases between. Germline CDR1 reads KGHSH; CDR2 reads LQKENI. The CDR3 length is 15 residues. As DNA, the CDR3 is TGTGCCAGCTCCCCGTTAACAGGGACCGTCGATGAGCAGTTCTTC. Encoded protein: CASSPLTGTVDEQFF.

The chain combines TRBV10-3 with TRBJ2-7; the match to TRBD2 covers 10 bases. With V trimmed by 6 bases and J by 3 bases, 5 bases remained unmatched. CDR3 length: 14 residues. In germline, CDR1 is ENHRY, CDR2 SYGVKD. The DNA of the CDR3 is TGTGCCATCAGCGGACTAGCGGAGGACTACGAGCAGTACTTC. It encodes CAISGLAEDYEQYF.

The CDR3 DNA follows: TGCAGCGCACGACTAGCGGGGGTTGATGGGACCCAGTACTTC. Its translation is CSARLAGVDGTQYF. The chain links TRBV29-1 to TRBJ2-5, with 12 nucleotides matching TRBD2. V dropped 7 bases and J dropped 7; count of bases not matched to a gene: 10. The length of the CDR3 is 14 residues. Germline-derived CDR1 and CDR2 are SQVTM and ANQGSEA.